This TCR beta chain was identified in a study of cytomegalovirus exposure and HLA in healthy donors. Study information: For the approximately 360 genotyped donors, approximately 82% fell within the Caucasian-associated ancestry cluster.

Both 60 Vbeta primers and 13 Jbeta primers went into the PCR. Using immunoSEQ multiplex PCR, the repertoire was profiled, and TCRdb retains in-frame clones only, with some absent. The sample records some 140,000 clones, 78% being singletons. Concerning this clone itself: Its antigen is still unknown.

The study, taken as a whole, reports: Later genetic work tied a missense DCLRE1C variant to beta-chain V and J trimming. Later on, analysis showed that most CMV-associated TCR beta chains appeared to be HLA-restricted.

The CDR3 sequence is 13 residues long. With 2 bases removed from V and 1 base from J, the gap between germline ends came to 5 bases. From germline, CDR1 is SGHTA and CDR2 FQGNSA. The sequenced material came from PBMCs. The genes are TRBV7-2 and TRBJ1-1, with D unclear. The sequence was collected from a woman aged 18-29 years in good health and CMV-seronegative. The CDR3 DNA is TGTGCCAGCAGCTTAATCAGGAACACTGAAGCTTTCTTT. Translation gives CASSLIRNTEAFF.